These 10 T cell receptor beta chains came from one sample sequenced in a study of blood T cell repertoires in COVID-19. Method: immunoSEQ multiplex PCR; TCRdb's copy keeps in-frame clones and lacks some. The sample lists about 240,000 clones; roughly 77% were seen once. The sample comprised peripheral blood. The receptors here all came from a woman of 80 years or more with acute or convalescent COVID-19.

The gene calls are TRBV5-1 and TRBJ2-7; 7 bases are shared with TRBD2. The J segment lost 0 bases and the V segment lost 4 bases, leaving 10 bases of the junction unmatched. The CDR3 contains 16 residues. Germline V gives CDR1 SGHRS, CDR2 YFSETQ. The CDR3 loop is CASSPNVGGSSYEQYF. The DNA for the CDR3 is TGCGCCAGCAGCCCGAACGTGGGAGGGAGCTCCTACGAGCAGTACTTC. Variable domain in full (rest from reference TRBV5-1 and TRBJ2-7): KAGVTQTPRYLIKTRGQQVTLSCSPISGHRSVSWYQQTPGQGLQFLFEYFSETQRNKGNFPGRFSGRQFSNSRSEMNVSTLELGDSALYLCASSPNVGGSSYEQYFGPGTRLTVT.

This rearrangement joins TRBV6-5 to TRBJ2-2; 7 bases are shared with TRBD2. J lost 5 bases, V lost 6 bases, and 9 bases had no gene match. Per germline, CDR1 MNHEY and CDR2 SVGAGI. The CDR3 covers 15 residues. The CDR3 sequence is CASSRGEGSTGELFF. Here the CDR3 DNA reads TGTGCCAGCAGCCGTGGGGAGGGGAGTACCGGGGAGCTGTTTTTT.

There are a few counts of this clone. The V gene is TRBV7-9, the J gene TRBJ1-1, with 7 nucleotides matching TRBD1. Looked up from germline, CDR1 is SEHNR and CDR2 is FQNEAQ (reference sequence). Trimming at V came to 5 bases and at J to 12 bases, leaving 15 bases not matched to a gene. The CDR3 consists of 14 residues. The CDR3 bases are TGTGCCAGCAGCCGACAGGGAGAGGGTCGACCCACTTTCTTT. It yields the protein CASSRQGEGRPTFF. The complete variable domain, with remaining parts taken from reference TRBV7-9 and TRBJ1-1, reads DTGVSQNPRHKITKRGQNVTFRCDPISEHNRLYWYRQTLGQGPEFLTYFQNEAQLEKSRLLSDRFSAERPKGSFSTLEIQRTEQGDSAMYLCASSRQGEGRPTFFGQGTRLTVV.

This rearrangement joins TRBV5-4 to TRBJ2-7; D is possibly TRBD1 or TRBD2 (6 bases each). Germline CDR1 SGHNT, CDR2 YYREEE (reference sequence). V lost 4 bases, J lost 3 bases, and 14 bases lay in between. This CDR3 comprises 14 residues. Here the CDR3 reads CASSMGGGVYEQYF. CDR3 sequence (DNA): TGTGCCAGCAGCATGGGGGGCGGAGTCTACGAGCAGTACTTC.

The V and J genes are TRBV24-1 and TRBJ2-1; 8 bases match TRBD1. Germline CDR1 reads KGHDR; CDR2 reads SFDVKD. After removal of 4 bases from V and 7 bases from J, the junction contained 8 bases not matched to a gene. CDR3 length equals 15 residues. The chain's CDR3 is CATSDRQGILNEQFF. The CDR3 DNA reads TGTGCCACCAGTGACAGACAGGGGATATTGAATGAGCAGTTCTTC.

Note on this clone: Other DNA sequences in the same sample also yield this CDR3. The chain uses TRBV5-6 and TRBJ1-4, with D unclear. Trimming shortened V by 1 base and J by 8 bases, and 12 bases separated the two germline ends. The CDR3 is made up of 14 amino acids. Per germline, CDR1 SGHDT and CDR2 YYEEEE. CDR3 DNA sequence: TGTGCCAGCAGCTTGAGAGGCGCTGGGGAAAAACTGTTTTTT. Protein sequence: CASSLRGAGEKLFF.

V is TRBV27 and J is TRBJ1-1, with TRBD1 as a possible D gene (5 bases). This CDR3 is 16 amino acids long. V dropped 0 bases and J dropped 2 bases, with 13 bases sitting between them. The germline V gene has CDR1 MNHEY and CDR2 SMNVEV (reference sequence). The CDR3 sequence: CASSLSKIDSNTEAFF. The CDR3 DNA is TGTGCCAGCAGTTTATCCAAAATAGACAGTAACACTGAAGCTTTCTTT.

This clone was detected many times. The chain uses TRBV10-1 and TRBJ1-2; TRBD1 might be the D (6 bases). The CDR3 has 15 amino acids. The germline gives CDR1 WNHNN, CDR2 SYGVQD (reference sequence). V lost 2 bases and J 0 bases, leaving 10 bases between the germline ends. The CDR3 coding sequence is TGCGCCAGCAGTGAGGACAGGCATCCTAACTATGGCTACACCTTC. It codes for CASSEDRHPNYGYTF.

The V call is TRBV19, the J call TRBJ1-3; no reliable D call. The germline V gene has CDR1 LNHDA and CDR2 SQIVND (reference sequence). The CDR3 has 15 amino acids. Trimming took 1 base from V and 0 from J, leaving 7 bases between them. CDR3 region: CASSIGVFSGNTIYF. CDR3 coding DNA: TGTGCCAGTAGTATAGGCGTTTTCTCTGGAAACACCATATATTTT.

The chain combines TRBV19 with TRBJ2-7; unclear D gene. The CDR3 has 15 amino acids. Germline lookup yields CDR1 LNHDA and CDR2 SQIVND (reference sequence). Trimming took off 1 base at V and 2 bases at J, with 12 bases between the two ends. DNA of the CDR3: TGTGCCAGTAGTATAGTTGAGGCCAGACCCTACGAGCAGTACTTC. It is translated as CASSIVEARPYEQYF.